These 4 T cell receptor beta chains came from one sample sequenced in a study of blood T cell repertoires in COVID-19. Method: immunoSEQ multiplex PCR; TCRdb's copy keeps in-frame clones and lacks some. The table lists about 46,000 clones, 88% of them singletons, with about 7.3% in the top ten. Input material: peripheral blood. These receptors came from a man in his forties or fifties with acute or convalescent COVID-19.

V usage is TRBV7-8 and J usage is TRBJ1-4; TRBD1 matches at 11 bases. This CDR3 spans 18 amino acids. CDR1 SGHVS and CDR2 FQNEAQ come from the germline V gene. J lost 0 bases, V lost 6 bases, and 9 bases had no gene match. The CDR3 reads CASSRGTGGITTNEKLFF. In nucleotides, the CDR3 is TGTGCCAGCAGTCGCGGGACAGGGGGGATTACAACTAATGAAAAACTGTTTTTT. Supplemented by reference TRBV7-8 and TRBJ1-4, the full variable domain reads GAGVSQSPRYKVAKRGQDVALRCDPISGHVSLFWYQQALGQGPEFLTYFQNEAQLDKSGLPSDRFFAERPEGSVSTLKIQRTQQEDSAVYLCASSRGTGGITTNEKLFFGSGTQLSVL.

This clone occurred once. V usage is TRBV19 and J usage is TRBJ1-2; D is possibly TRBD1 (5 bases). This CDR3 region has 16 residues. Germline V gives CDR1 LNHDA, CDR2 SQIVND (reference sequence). V gave up 9 bases and J gave up 10 bases, with 30 bases separating them. The CDR3 sequence is CARNPIREEAPGPYTF. Written as DNA, the CDR3 is TGTGCCAGAAATCCCATCAGGGAGGAGGCCCCAGGCCCCTACACCTTC.

The J gene is TRBJ2-1, the V gene TRBV29-1; 8 bases line up with TRBD2. The CDR3 totals 14 residues. Looked up from germline, CDR1 is SQVTM and CDR2 is ANQGSEA. The J segment lost 7 bases and the V segment lost 3 bases, leaving 8 bases of the junction unmatched. The CDR3 loop reads CSVDFGGAGNEQFF. DNA of the CDR3: TGCAGCGTTGACTTCGGGGGGGCGGGAAATGAGCAGTTCTTC.

CDR3 loop: CASSRTGGDEQYF. The CDR3 nucleotides read TGTGCCAGCAGCCGGACAGGGGGGGACGAGCAGTACTTC. The V gene is TRBV2, the J gene TRBJ2-7, with 10 bases lining up with TRBD1. V lost 6 bases to trimming and J lost 5 bases; unmatched junction nucleotides: 4. In germline, CDR1 is SNHLY, CDR2 FYNNEI. The CDR3 runs 13 residues.